The 28 T cell receptor beta chains below come from one sample, sequenced in a study of Graves' ophthalmopathy and Graves' hyperthyroidism (dated by TCRdb to the late 2010s). This sample was sequenced with an Illumina HiSeq 2000. For repertoire sequencing, TCR beta CDR3 regions were amplified from RNA transcripts. The first round was an RT-PCR using HTBI primers with the Qiagen OneStep RT-PCR kit, and this first round was followed by a second-round multiplex PCR, then size selection and purification. TCRdb passed the public sequencing reads through fastp at Q25 and MiXCR, retaining productive beta sequences. Every distinct CDR3 protein forms one entry, paired with its most common genes and DNA. The sample data list under 400,000 distinct CDR3 sequences, and 17% of these were observed just once. The ten largest clones add up to about 12% of the sample. Sequencing was carried out using peripheral blood. The receptors were sampled from an adult man with Graves' ophthalmopathy.

This clonotype was seen at least ten times. The chain employs TRBV29-1 and TRBJ2-7; no clear D. Germline-derived CDR1 and CDR2 are SQVTM and ANQGSEA. Between the trimmed V and J ends, which lost 1 base and 3 bases, there was a span of 4 bases. The CDR3 length is 11 residues. The DNA for the CDR3 is TGCAGCGTTGAAGCCCGCTACGAGCAGTACTTC. Protein sequence: CSVEARYEQYF.

This clonotype has at least ten counts. This sequence joins TRBV30 and TRBJ1-3; D remains ambiguous. Germline-derived CDR1 and CDR2 are GTSNPN and SVGIG (reference sequence). This CDR3 region has 16 residues. V lost 0 bases to trimming and J lost 0 bases, with 12 bases between them. The CDR3 loop reads CAWSVPLISSGNTIYF. The CDR3 DNA reads as TGTGCCTGGAGTGTCCCCCTAATTAGCTCTGGAAACACCATATATTTT.

This clonotype was picked up many times. This sequence joins TRBV11-2 and TRBJ2-7; either TRBD1 or TRBD2 may fit D (6 bases each). CDR3 length: 14 amino acids. V lost 0 bases and J 5 bases, leaving 11 bases between the germline ends. Germline V gives CDR1 SGHAT, CDR2 FQNNGV. The CDR3 here is CASSLDPGGDEQYF. CDR3 coding DNA: TGTGCCAGCAGCTTAGATCCCGGGGGCGACGAGCAGTACTTC.

This clonotype was recorded at least ten times. The J gene is TRBJ2-5, the V gene TRBV6-1, with D tentatively TRBD1 (6 bases). The germline V and J ends were trimmed by 1 base and 1 base, with 10 bases remaining between them. The germline gives CDR1 MNHNS, CDR2 SASEGT. There are 15 residues in the CDR3. CDR3 sequence: CASSEDGTLQETQYF. DNA of the CDR3: TGTGCCAGCAGTGAAGACGGGACACTCCAAGAGACCCAGTACTTC.

In this sample, this clonotype turned up many times. J is TRBJ2-6 and V is TRBV9, with D unclear. The CDR3 sequence is 15 residues long. Germline CDR1 reads SGDLS; CDR2 reads YYNGEE. The germline V and J ends were trimmed by 1 base and 0 bases, with 5 bases remaining between them. CDR3 in amino acids: CASSVQVSGANVLTF. CDR3 nucleotides: TGTGCCAGCAGCGTACAAGTCTCTGGGGCCAACGTCCTGACTTTC.

This clonotype was seen ten or more times. V and J are TRBV10-2 and TRBJ1-5, with a possible D match to TRBD1 (5 bases). This CDR3 is 13 amino acids long. The V gene lost 5 bases and the J gene lost 7 bases, with 12 bases spanning the gap. Germline values: CDR1 WSHSY, CDR2 SAAADI. CDR3 sequence: CASSHGGGQPQHF. CDR3 bases: TGCGCCAGCAGTCACGGGGGTGGGCAGCCCCAGCATTTT.

The chain employs TRBV6-2 or TRBV6-3 and TRBJ1-1; D call uncertain. Trimming removed 6 bases at V and 4 bases at J, with 9 bases between. The CDR3 has 12 amino acids. Germline V lookup: CDR1 MNHEY, CDR2 SVGEGT. CDR3 DNA: TGTGCCAGCAGATCGGTTTCCACTGAAGCTTTCTTT. It specifies CASRSVSTEAFF.

This clonotype has ten or more counts. This rearrangement joins TRBV20-1 to TRBJ2-7; either TRBD1 or TRBD2 may supply D (6 bases each). V lost 3 bases and J lost 3, with 12 bases in between. Looked up from germline, CDR1 is DFQATT and CDR2 is SNEGSKA (reference sequence). The CDR3 contains 13 residues. CDR3 coding DNA: TGCAGTGCTAGGTCGGAGGGGGGCTACGAGCAGTACTTC. Amino acid sequence: CSARSEGGYEQYF.

A note on this clonotype: A much larger clone differs by one base, so this may be a read error. CDR3 amino acids: CASSQLGLVVAYEQYF. In nucleotides, the CDR3 is TGTGCCAGCAGCCAACTCGGACTAGTGGTAGCCTACGAGCAGTACTTC. V and J are TRBV14 and TRBJ2-7; 7 bases fit TRBD2. In germline, CDR1 is SGHDN, CDR2 FVKESK. The CDR3 totals 16 residues. With 2 bases clipped from V and 2 bases from J, the junction kept 9 bases outside the gene matches.

The table lists this clonotype with many counts. This chain joins TRBV18 and TRBJ1-2, with TRBD1 as a possible D gene (5 bases). V dropped 3 bases and J dropped 4 bases, with 12 bases sitting between them. From germline, CDR1 is KGHSH and CDR2 LQKENI. The CDR3 totals 14 residues. The CDR3: CASSPGGTTYGYTF. CDR3 sequence (DNA): TGTGCCAGCTCACCCGGGGGAACCACCTATGGCTACACCTTC.

The V gene is TRBV20-1, the J gene TRBJ2-5; D unclear. Germline V gene data show CDR1 as DFQATT and CDR2 as SNEGSKA (reference sequence). The CDR3 totals 12 residues. V lost 4 bases and J 7 bases, leaving 13 bases between the germline ends. CDR3 DNA sequence: TGCAGTGCTATACGAGGCAAAGGGACCCAGTACTTC. Its protein is CSAIRGKGTQYF.

Ten or more counts support this clonotype. The V gene is TRBV6-5, the J gene TRBJ1-2, with 8 bases fitting TRBD1. CDR1 and CDR2 (germline): MNHEY, SVGAGI. J lost 4 bases, V lost 7 bases, and 11 bases had no gene match. The CDR3 is 15 residues long. CDR3 in DNA: TGTGCCAGCACCCCTGCAGGGGGCTATGGCTATGGCTACACCTTC. Its translation is CASTPAGGYGYGYTF.

This chain uses TRBV29-1 with TRBJ2-5, with 14 bases matching TRBD2. Germline-derived CDR1 and CDR2 are SQVTM and ANQGSEA. The CDR3 contains 14 residues. Unmatched junction bases numbered 5, after V lost 7 bases and J lost 4 bases. The CDR3 spells CSADGLAGGETQYF. CDR3 nucleotide sequence: TGCAGCGCCGACGGACTAGCGGGAGGAGAGACCCAGTACTTC.

This clonotype was counted many times. The chain combines TRBV2 with TRBJ2-6; D gene uncertain. The length of the CDR3 is 14 residues. V shed 3 bases and J shed 0 bases, with 3 bases lying between them. The V gene's germline CDR1 is SNHLY and CDR2 FYNNEI. For the CDR3, the DNA is TGTGCCAGCAGTGAGTCCTCTGGGGCCAACGTCCTGACTTTC. Its translation: CASSESSGANVLTF.

This clonotype was recorded at least ten times. The rearrangement links TRBV13 to TRBJ2-7; 8 bases line up with TRBD1. The CDR3 length is 19 residues. The trim removed 5 bases at V and 0 bases at J, leaving 18 bases unmatched. CDR1 is PRHDT and CDR2 is FYEKMQ in the germline V gene (reference sequence). The CDR3 DNA sequence: TGTGCCAGCAGCCTCCGGACAGGGAGTATTCCCTCAAGCTCCTACGAGCAGTACTTC. Translated: CASSLRTGSIPSSSYEQYF.

This clonotype was recorded at least ten times. J is TRBJ2-5 and V is TRBV6-1; weak D call: TRBD1 (6 bases). V lost 4 bases and J 1 base, leaving 10 bases between the germline ends. Per the germline V gene, CDR1 is MNHNS and CDR2 is SASEGT. The CDR3 is made up of 14 amino acids. The chain's CDR3 is CASSVWGPQETQYF. The CDR3 coding sequence is TGTGCCAGCAGTGTGTGGGGGCCCCAAGAGACCCAGTACTTC.

The genes are TRBV7-2 and TRBJ1-3; TRBD1 aligns across 8 bases. The CDR3 is made up of 15 amino acids. V was pared by 5 bases and J by 4 bases, with 7 bases of the junction left unmatched. The V gene's germline CDR1 is SGHTA and CDR2 FQGNSA. The DNA for the CDR3 is TGTGCCAGCAGCCCCTGGACAGGGATAGGAAACACCATATATTTT. Translating gives CASSPWTGIGNTIYF. Full variable domain (outside the CDR3, taken from reference TRBV7-2 and TRBJ1-3): GAGVSQSPSNKVTEKGKDVELRCDPISGHTALYWYRQSLGQGLEFLIYFQGNSAPDKSGLPSDRFSAERTGGSVSTLTIQRTQQEDSAVYLCASSPWTGIGNTIYFGEGSWLTVV.

This clonotype has a count of ten or more. The chain joins TRBV28 to TRBJ2-7; 7 bases agree with TRBD1. With 6 bases clipped from V and 12 bases from J, the junction kept 8 bases outside the gene matches. The CDR3 sequence is 11 residues long. Germline V gene data show CDR1 as MDHEN and CDR2 as SYDVKM. The CDR3 nucleotides read TGTGCCAGCAGCTCACAGGGACAGCGGTACTTC. This translates into CASSSQGQRYF. Combining the CDR3 with reference TRBV28 and TRBJ2-7 gives the whole variable domain DVKVTQSSRYLVKRTGEKVFLECVQDMDHENMFWYRQDPGLGLRLIYFSYDVKMKEKGDIPEGYSVSREKKERFSLILESASTNQTSMYLCASSSQGQRYFGPGTRLTVT.

With regard to this clonotype: The junction and the germline gene differ at one end; a read error may be behind it. The chain employs TRBV9 and TRBJ2-5; 7 bases are a match to TRBD2. This CDR3 is 14 amino acids long. CDR1 is SGDLS, CDR2 YYNGEE, per germline. In nucleotides, the CDR3 is TGTGCCAGCAGATCAATGGGAGGGGCAGAGACGCAGTACTTC. Amino acids: CASRSMGGAETQYF.

This clonotype occurred many times. CDR3 loop: CASSVPRFTGELFF. Written as DNA, the CDR3 is TGTGCCAGCAGTGTACCCAGATTCACCGGGGAGCTGTTTTTT. The V and J genes are TRBV6-1 and TRBJ2-2, with D hard to call. Trimming removed 4 bases from V and 4 bases from J, with 10 bases in between. Looked up from germline, CDR1 is MNHNS and CDR2 is SASEGT. The CDR3 has 14 amino acids.

This chain connects TRBV9 to TRBJ2-7; no reliable D call. The germline gives CDR1 SGDLS, CDR2 YYNGEE. The CDR3 is 14 residues long. V was cut by 0 bases and J by 2 bases, with 9 bases left in between. The chain's CDR3 is CASSVGLATYEQYF. As DNA, the CDR3 is TGTGCCAGCAGCGTAGGTTTAGCTACCTACGAGCAGTACTTC.

This clonotype was found many times. This rearrangement joins TRBV11-1 to TRBJ2-5, with D uncertain. Germline V gives CDR1 SGHAT, CDR2 FQDESV (reference sequence). The CDR3 totals 16 residues. Trimming removed 0 bases at V and 5 bases at J, with 16 bases between. In DNA form, the CDR3 reads TGTGCCAGCAGCTTAGCCCAGGAGACGGTTCAGGAGACCCAGTACTTC. As protein: CASSLAQETVQETQYF. The variable domain in full, completed from reference TRBV11-1 and TRBJ2-5, reads EAEVAQSPRYKITEKSQAVAFWCDPISGHATLYWYRQILGQGPELLVQFQDESVVDDSQLPKDRFSAERLKGVDSTLKIQPAELGDSAMYLCASSLAQETVQETQYFGPGTRLLVL.

There are many counts of this clonotype. The V and J genes are TRBV3-1 and TRBJ1-1; D perhaps matches TRBD1 (5 bases). The CDR3 covers 13 residues. Trimming shortened V by 1 base and J by 12 bases, and 15 bases separated the two germline ends. CDR1 and CDR2 (germline): LGHDT, YNNKEL (reference sequence). The CDR3 here is CASSQGPSRVTFF. The DNA of the CDR3 is TGTGCCAGCAGCCAAGGGCCGAGCAGGGTAACTTTCTTT.

The chain combines TRBV6-1 with TRBJ1-1; perhaps TRBD1 as D (5 bases). The V gene's germline CDR1 is MNHNS and CDR2 SASEGT. The CDR3 sequence is 13 residues long. The V end was cut by 6 bases, the J end by 4 bases, with 12 bases between. The CDR3 region has the DNA TGTGCCAGCAGCACTAAAGGGACCACTGAAGCTTTCTTT. Protein product: CASSTKGTTEAFF.

This clonotype was detected ten times or more. The V and J genes are TRBV6-5 and TRBJ2-2; the D call may be TRBD1 or TRBD2 (5 bases each). The CDR3 consists of 14 residues. V lost 2 bases, J lost 5 bases, and 9 bases lay in between. Germline V gives CDR1 MNHEY, CDR2 SVGAGI. CDR3 DNA sequence: TGTGCCAGCAGTTACCCAGGGAGTACCGGGGAGCTGTTTTTT. Its protein product is CASSYPGSTGELFF.

The sample holds many counts of this clonotype. The chain combines TRBV7-2 with TRBJ2-5; 7 bases line up with TRBD1. The CDR3 totals 15 residues. The V gene end was trimmed by 2 bases and the J gene end by 2 bases; junction bases not matched to a gene: 5. CDR1 and CDR2 (germline): SGHTA, FQGNSA. The CDR3 loop is CASSLSRDRQETQYF. The CDR3 bases are TGTGCCAGCAGCTTATCCCGGGACAGACAAGAGACCCAGTACTTC.

Ten or more counts support this clonotype. The chain combines TRBV20-1 with TRBJ2-7, with D maybe TRBD2 (6 bases). Per germline, CDR1 DFQATT and CDR2 SNEGSKA (reference sequence). The CDR3 totals 12 residues. Trimming pared 6 bases from V and 5 bases from J, leaving 14 bases between. CDR3 DNA sequence: TGCAGTGCAAGGGACTGGACGAACGAGCAGTACTTC. The encoded protein is CSARDWTNEQYF.

This clonotype has a handful of counts. The rearrangement uses TRBV6-5 and TRBJ2-2; 9 bases are shared with TRBD1. This CDR3 comprises 16 residues. CDR1 is MNHEY and CDR2 is SVGAGI in the germline V gene. Unmatched junction bases numbered 4, after V lost 2 bases and J lost 3 bases. The CDR3 DNA reads as TGTGCCAGCAGTTACGCACAGGGGGCCGACACCGGGGAGCTGTTTTTT. Translation gives CASSYAQGADTGELFF.